The clone carrying this TCR beta chain was seen once. This CDR3 is built from 14 residues. The junction had 2 bases not matched to a gene; V was cut back by 4 bases and J by 1 base. CDR1 is LNHDA, CDR2 SQIVND, per germline (reference sequence). In the original analysis: Researchers report that nucleated cell counts were estimated from reference gene primer amplification. Libraries were prepared by immunoSEQ multiplex PCR; TCRdb keeps only in-frame clonotypes and omits some of them. The V and J calls and the clone size are those of that table, but D and trimming were determined from the DNA. This sample has roughly 50,000 clones, with roughly 82% found just once. This entry belongs to a study of blood T cell repertoires in COVID-19. At the level of the study: Samples of COVID-19 (acute and convalescent) were obtained from the United States, Italy and Spain. The analysed material was cDNA or gDNA that came from T cells, B-cell-depleted T cells, or PBMCs.

What was sequenced was peripheral blood. This TCR came from a man aged 35 to 55 with acute or convalescent COVID-19. This chain connects TRBV19 to TRBJ1-1; 8 nucleotides agree with TRBD1. CDR3 sequence (DNA): TGTGCCAGTAGTACAGGACAGGGGAACACTGAAGCTTTCTTT. This translates into CASSTGQGNTEAFF.